A selection of T cell receptor beta chains follows, all from one sample in a study of T cells after yellow fever vaccination. MiXCR was run by TCRdb on the 5' RACE reads, yielding one entry per CDR3 protein. The sample lists some 560,000 distinct CDR3 sequences; less than 20% were seen once. Source: PBMCs, taken 4 to 6 days after the first yellow fever vaccination. These receptors came from a man in his late teens or twenties who received the YFV17D yellow fever vaccine. CDR3s include the opening cysteine and the closing phenylalanine or tryptophan.

J gene | CDR3 length | V gene | CDR3 protein
TRBJ2-5 | 15 | TRBV5-1 | CASSYARTDQETQYF
TRBJ2-3 | 13 | TRBV5-1 | CASTRDRTDTQYF
TRBJ1-2 | 13 | TRBV7-9 | CASSPTLGDGYTF
TRBJ1-1 | 14 | TRBV6-1 | CASRGGIANTEAFF
TRBJ2-1 | 14 | TRBV2 | CASSAGQGWDEQFF
TRBJ2-5 | 15 | TRBV9 | CASSPTAGTQETQYF
TRBJ1-3 | 13 | TRBV7-2 | CASSFPPGNTIYF
TRBJ2-2 | 14 | TRBV7-9 | CASSATGDGGELFF
TRBJ1-2 | 16 | TRBV9 | CASRRPERDGNYGYTF
TRBJ2-6 | 17 | TRBV28 | CASSPLLTQTGANVLTF
TRBJ2-5 | 15 | TRBV6-2/TRBV6-3 | CASRELQLSSETQYF
TRBJ2-2 | 13 | TRBV5-4 | CASSLSAPGELFF
TRBJ2-5 | 13 | TRBV5-1 | CASSIQGAETQYF
TRBJ2-7 | 16 | TRBV6-5 | CASSYFPRSRAREQYF
TRBJ2-3 | 16 | TRBV13 | CASSSGGGQPGDTQYF
TRBJ2-3 | 16 | TRBV19 | CASSFESSGSTDTQYF
TRBJ2-3 | 15 | TRBV18 | CASSGQGASADTQYF
TRBJ1-6 | 14 | TRBV6-1 | CASSAGQTSSPLHF
TRBJ1-1 | 17 | TRBV4-1 | CASSQVTIGTGYTEAFF
TRBJ2-2 | 18 | TRBV10-3 | CAISNGGGVYVMTGELFF
TRBJ2-1 | 14 | TRBV5-1 | CASSKGRAYNEQFF
TRBJ2-7 | 16 | TRBV10-3 | CAISEYRTGRSYEQYF
TRBJ2-2 | 15 | TRBV5-1 | CASSLGGVNTGELFF
TRBJ2-3 | 18 | TRBV5-1 | CASSLSPAVAGGPSTQYF
TRBJ2-1 | 15 | TRBV7-8 | CASSPTGPGTPRQFF
TRBJ2-1 | 15 | TRBV5-1 | CASSRGPSSYNEQFF
TRBJ2-1 | 16 | TRBV9 | CASSVGTSGGAMEQFF
TRBJ2-1 | 14 | TRBV7-6 | CASSLDRFYNEQFF
TRBJ2-5 | 14 | TRBV28 | CASSLAGVVETQYF
TRBJ2-3 | 13 | TRBV7-9 | CASSLGSGGRGYF
TRBJ1-1 | 16 | TRBV5-4 | CASSTAAGNMNTEAFF
TRBJ2-5 | 13 | TRBV20-1 | CSARGTEEETQYF
TRBJ2-5 | 14 | TRBV7-3 | CASSLTASGETQYF
TRBJ2-4 | 17 | TRBV4-1 | CASASPGQGMSKNIQYF
TRBJ2-6 | 18 | TRBV6-5 | CASSFPGQVPMGANVLTF
TRBJ2-1 | 16 | TRBV4-3 | CASSQEEGRGYNEQFF
TRBJ1-3 | 14 | TRBV10-3 | CAISEIQGRNTIYF
TRBJ2-7 | 15 | TRBV7-8 | CASSGRRFPPYEQYF
TRBJ2-3 | 13 | TRBV12-3/TRBV12-4 | CASSLGDRDTQYF
TRBJ2-1 | 15 | TRBV5-1 | CASSLVGLDSNEQFF
TRBJ1-5 | 15 | TRBV23-1 | CASSWIGPPPPPQHF
TRBJ2-3 | 15 | TRBV28 | CASGPGTGLTDTQYF
TRBJ1-2 | 15 | TRBV29-1 | CSALTTTSSPAGYTF
TRBJ2-4 | 15 | TRBV4-3 | CASSQELAQQNIQYF
TRBJ2-7 | 13 | TRBV29-1 | CSVEGGRPYEQYF
TRBJ2-5 | 17 | TRBV5-1 | CASSLGLSQVYQETQYF
TRBJ2-5 | 14 | TRBV5-1 | CASSIMGSQETQYF
TRBJ2-5 | 14 | TRBV5-1 | CASSLRGFGETQYF
TRBJ1-2 | 14 | TRBV5-8 | CASSFEWGRSGYTF
TRBJ2-3 | 14 | TRBV29-1 | CSVEVGTITDTQYF
TRBJ2-3 | 16 | TRBV5-3 | CARSHLPGLSTDTQYF
TRBJ1-2 | 15 | TRBV4-3 | CASSPTGAWSYGYTF
TRBJ2-3 | 14 | TRBV7-2 | CASSLRDYTDTQYF
TRBJ1-1 | 13 | TRBV5-1 | CASSSVEGTEAFF
TRBJ2-5 | 16 | TRBV20-1 | CSASLDRGLFQETQYF